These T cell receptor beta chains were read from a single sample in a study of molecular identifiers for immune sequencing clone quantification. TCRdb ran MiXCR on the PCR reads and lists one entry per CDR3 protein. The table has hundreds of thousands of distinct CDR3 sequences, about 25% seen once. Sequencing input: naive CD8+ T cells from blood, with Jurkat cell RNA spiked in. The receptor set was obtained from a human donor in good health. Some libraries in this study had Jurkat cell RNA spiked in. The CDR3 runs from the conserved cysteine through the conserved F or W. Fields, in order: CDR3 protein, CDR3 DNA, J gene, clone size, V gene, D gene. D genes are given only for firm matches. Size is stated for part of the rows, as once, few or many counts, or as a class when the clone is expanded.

CASSPPDRGSYEQYF	TGTGCCAGCAGCCCGCCCGACAGGGGGTCCTACGAGCAGTACTTC	TRBJ2-7	few	TRBV11-2	TRBD1
CASSLLWQGSYNEQFF	TGTGCCAGCAGTCTCCTTTGGCAGGGGTCATACAATGAGCAGTTCTTC	TRBJ2-1	.	TRBV7-2	.
CATGDEERGDLNQPQHF	TGTGCCACCGGAGATGAGGAAAGAGGGGACCTAAATCAGCCCCAGCATTTT	TRBJ1-5	.	TRBV24-1	.
CASRTPAPPRAFF	TGTGCCAGCAGGACCCCGGCCCCGCCCCGTGCTTTCTTT	TRBJ1-1	.	TRBV13	.
CASSLQGMGLAGYEQYF	TGTGCCAGCAGCCTTCAGGGGATGGGACTAGCGGGGTACGAGCAGTACTTC	TRBJ2-7	few	TRBV11-2	TRBD2
CSAPQTGSSNTEAFF	TGCAGTGCTCCCCAGACAGGGAGCTCGAACACTGAAGCTTTCTTT	TRBJ1-1	.	TRBV20-1	TRBD1
CASSRTASYEQYF	TGTGCCAGTAGTAGGACAGCCTCCTACGAGCAGTACTTC	TRBJ2-7	many	TRBV2	.
CASSYADRGQETQYF	TGTGCCAGCAGTTACGCTGACAGGGGGCAGGAGACCCAGTACTTC	TRBJ2-5	many	TRBV6-5	TRBD1
CASRSGSLETQYF	TGCGCCAGCAGGAGCGGGAGCTTAGAGACCCAGTACTTC	TRBJ2-5	.	TRBV10-1	TRBD2
CSARTETGELFF	TGCAGCGCCAGGACAGAGACCGGGGAGCTGTTTTTT	TRBJ2-2	many	TRBV29-1	.
CSVESTGGTNEKLFF	TGCAGCGTTGAAAGTACAGGGGGAACTAATGAAAAACTGTTTTTT	TRBJ1-4	many	TRBV29-1	TRBD1
CATSMEGGGEGEAFF	TGTGCCACCAGCATGGAGGGGGGGGGAGAAGGGGAAGCTTTCTTT	TRBJ1-1	.	TRBV15	.
CAISEGGIRHEQYF	TGTGCCATCAGTGAAGGGGGTATTAGGCACGAGCAGTACTTC	TRBJ2-7	once	TRBV10-3	.
CAISDTQTTYYGYTF	TGTGCCATCAGTGATACGCAGACTACCTACTATGGCTACACCTTC	TRBJ1-2	many	TRBV10-3	.
CASSFVTGNTGELFF	TGTGCCAGCAGTTTTGTGACAGGGAACACCGGGGAGCTGTTTTTT	TRBJ2-2	many	TRBV12-3/TRBV12-4	.
CASSSDSKEQFF	TGTGCCAGCAGTTCGGACAGCAAGGAGCAGTTCTTC	TRBJ2-1	.	TRBV12-3/TRBV12-4	.
CSARDPLTGLSFF	TGCAGTGCTAGAGATCCACTAACGGGACTATCTTTCTTT	TRBJ1-1	.	TRBV20-1	.
CASSQDRDGLFAQYF	TGCGCCAGCAGCCAAGACCGGGACGGTTTGTTCGCCCAGTACTTC	TRBJ2-5	.	TRBV4-3	.
CASSQEDRGLYEQYF	TGCGCCAGCAGCCAAGAAGACAGGGGGCTTTACGAGCAGTACTTC	TRBJ2-7	few	TRBV4-3	TRBD1
CASSLVSGRTSTDTQYF	TGTGCCAGCAGCTTGGTGTCTGGCAGAACTAGCACAGATACGCAGTATTTT	TRBJ2-3	few	TRBV5-5	.
CASRHSLTGKATEAFF	TGTGCCAGCAGACACTCCCTGACAGGTAAAGCCACTGAAGCTTTCTTT	TRBJ1-1	many	TRBV28	.
CASSLAAAGGEQYF	TGTGCCAGCAGCTTAGCGGCAGCGGGAGGTGAGCAGTACTTC	TRBJ2-7	many	TRBV7-2	TRBD2
CASSQGTGGFSYEQYF	TGTGCCAGCAGCCAAGGGACAGGGGGGTTCTCCTACGAGCAGTACTTC	TRBJ2-7	.	TRBV4-2	TRBD1
CASSLDSHTGTSSTGELFF	TGTGCCAGCAGCTTAGATTCTCACACCGGGACTAGCAGCACCGGGGAGCTGTTTTTT	TRBJ2-2	few	TRBV11-3	TRBD2
CASQDGQNYEQYF	TGTGCCAGTCAAGACGGACAAAACTACGAGCAGTACTTC	TRBJ2-7	few	TRBV27	.
CSARVGQGRNEKLFF	TGCAGTGCTAGAGTGGGACAGGGACGGAATGAAAAACTGTTTTTT	TRBJ1-4	few	TRBV20-1	TRBD1
CASSIVGTSRNTEELFF	TGTGCCAGTAGTATAGTTGGGACTAGCAGGAACACCGAGGAGCTGTTTTTT	TRBJ2-2	.	TRBV19	TRBD2
CASSPWGAGGITGELFF	TGTGCCAGCAGCCCCTGGGGTGCGGGGGGCATCACCGGGGAGCTGTTTTTT	TRBJ2-2	.	TRBV9	TRBD2
CSASLDRDEQFF	TGCAGTGCTTCGCTCGACAGGGATGAGCAGTTCTTC	TRBJ2-1	.	TRBV20-1	TRBD1
CASSFHGRKSYEQYF	TGTGCCAGCAGTTTTCACGGGCGTAAATCCTACGAGCAGTACTTC	TRBJ2-7	.	TRBV28	.
CATRYYEQYF	TGTGCCACCCGATACTACGAGCAGTACTTC	TRBJ2-7	.	TRBV6-2/TRBV6-3	.
CASSFYRGSYEQYF	TGTGCCAGCAGTTTTTACAGGGGATCATACGAGCAGTACTTC	TRBJ2-7	few	TRBV28	TRBD1
CASSPAQWPQHF	TGTGCCAGCAGTCCAGCCCAGTGGCCCCAGCATTTT	TRBJ1-5	many	TRBV12-3/TRBV12-4	.
CASSQEPGQVNSPLHF	TGCGCCAGCAGCCAAGAGCCGGGGCAGGTTAATTCACCCCTCCACTTT	TRBJ1-6	.	TRBV4-1	.
CASSQGVPLNTGELFF	TGCGCCAGCAGCCAAGGGGTCCCTTTGAACACCGGGGAGCTGTTTTTT	TRBJ2-2	many	TRBV4-1	.
CAWSGSARQETQYF	TGTGCCTGGAGTGGTAGCGCGAGGCAAGAGACCCAGTACTTC	TRBJ2-5	.	TRBV30	.
CASSPESSFYEQYF	TGTGCCAGCAGCCCCGAGTCCTCATTCTACGAGCAGTACTTC	TRBJ2-7	many	TRBV5-6	.
CASSLTSGCGTQYF	TGCGCCAGCAGCCTGACTAGCGGCTGTGGAACCCAGTACTTC	TRBJ2-5	.	TRBV4-1	TRBD2
CASRELAGGPRGGELFF	TGTGCCAGCAGAGAACTAGCGGGGGGCCCCCGAGGCGGGGAGCTGTTTTTT	TRBJ2-2	.	TRBV2	TRBD2
CAISESIGPQHF	TGTGCCATCAGTGAGTCCATCGGGCCCCAGCATTTT	TRBJ1-5	many	TRBV10-3	.
CASRLGTPGQSYGYTF	TGTGCCAGCAGGCTCGGTACACCGGGACAGTCCTATGGCTACACCTTC	TRBJ1-2	.	TRBV5-4	TRBD1
CASSLAGAGWPETEAFF	TGTGCCAGCAGCTTAGCGGGGGCGGGGTGGCCTGAGACTGAAGCTTTCTTT	TRBJ1-1	many	TRBV7-6	.
CAWSVQDKGGTNEKLFF	TGTGCCTGGAGTGTACAGGACAAGGGAGGCACTAATGAAAAACTGTTTTTT	TRBJ1-4	few	TRBV30	.
CASSFGSSYNEQFF	TGTGCCAGCAGTTTCGGGAGCTCCTACAATGAGCAGTTCTTC	TRBJ2-1	few	TRBV28	.
CASSYSPQRDRGNQPQHF	TGTGCCAGCAGTTACTCCCCTCAACGGGACAGGGGAAATCAGCCCCAGCATTTT	TRBJ1-5	.	TRBV6-6	TRBD1
CASSLDNQFYDTEAFF	TGTGCCAGCAGCTTGGATAATCAGTTTTATGACACTGAAGCTTTCTTT	TRBJ1-1	many	TRBV5-6	.
CASSLEAGQGAYEQYF	TGTGCCAGCAGCTTAGAGGCCGGACAGGGGGCCTACGAGCAGTACTTC	TRBJ2-7	.	TRBV7-6	TRBD1